The 23 T cell receptor beta chains below were found in one sample sequenced in a study of blood T cell repertoires in COVID-19. Sequencing used immunoSEQ multiplex PCR; TCRdb keeps in-frame clones, though not all of them. This table has roughly 60,000 clones, about 86% appearing once. The specimen was peripheral blood. These receptors all come from a man in his forties with acute or convalescent COVID-19.

This clone was found once. This chain uses TRBV11-3 with TRBJ1-2; TRBD1 agrees at 7 bases. CDR1 SGHNT and CDR2 YENEEA come from the germline V gene. V gave up 6 bases and J gave up 8 bases; unmatched junction bases: 9. The CDR3 is made up of 13 amino acids. The CDR3 region is CASRGGQVRGYTF. The CDR3 DNA reads TGTGCCAGCAGGGGAGGACAGGTGCGCGGCTACACCTTC.

The chain links TRBV3-1 (or the pseudogene TRBV3-2) to TRBJ1-2; 7 bases match TRBD1. From germline, CDR1 is LGHDT and CDR2 YNNKEL (reference sequence). After removal of 5 bases from V and 5 bases from J, the junction contained 14 bases not matched to a gene. The CDR3 has 16 residues. Here the CDR3 reads CASSYLQQGSGYGYTF. The CDR3 coding sequence is TGTGCCAGCAGCTACCTCCAACAGGGGTCGGGGTATGGCTACACCTTC.

The rearrangement joins TRBV7-8 to TRBJ2-7, with 7 bases lining up with TRBD2. The CDR3 is 13 residues long. Trimming at V came to 0 bases and at J to 4 bases, leaving 0 bases not matched to a gene. Germline loops: CDR1 SGHVS, CDR2 FQNEAQ. CDR3 sequence reads: CASSLAREYEQYF. The CDR3, as DNA: TGTGCCAGCAGCTTAGCGCGGGAGTACGAGCAGTACTTC. Full variable domain (missing parts from reference TRBV7-8 and TRBJ2-7): GAGVSQSPRYKVAKRGQDVALRCDPISGHVSLFWYQQALGQGPEFLTYFQNEAQLDKSGLPSDRFFAERPEGSVSTLKIQRTQQEDSAVYLCASSLAREYEQYFGPGTRLTVT.

The V gene is TRBV19, the J gene TRBJ1-1; maybe TRBD1 (6 bases). Germline values: CDR1 LNHDA, CDR2 SQIVND (reference sequence). The length of the CDR3 is 14 residues. Trimming removed 3 bases from V and 1 base from J, with 9 bases in between. The CDR3 region has the DNA TGTGCCAGTAGTATTATAGGGGGGAACACTGAAGCTTTCTTT. Translated, it gives CASSIIGGNTEAFF.

This sequence joins TRBV2 and TRBJ2-5; the D gene is possibly TRBD1 (6 bases). The CDR3 contains 14 residues. Germline V lookup: CDR1 SNHLY, CDR2 FYNNEI. Between the trimmed V and J ends, which lost 4 bases and 1 base, there was a span of 10 bases. The CDR3, as DNA: TGTGCCAGCAGTGGGACAGCTATCCAAGAGACCCAGTACTTC. It is translated as CASSGTAIQETQYF.

This chain links TRBV5-1 with TRBJ1-2, with 8 nucleotides matching TRBD1. Looked up from germline, CDR1 is SGHRS and CDR2 is YFSETQ. This CDR3 has 14 amino acids. V was pared by 2 bases and J by 2 bases, with 2 bases of the junction left unmatched. The CDR3 DNA follows: TGCGCCAGCAGCTTAGACAGGGGAAACTATGGCTACACCTTC. It yields the protein CASSLDRGNYGYTF.

CDR3 residues: CAWNRGANEKLFF. The DNA of the CDR3 is TGTGCCTGGAACCGGGGGGCTAATGAAAAACTGTTTTTT. V gene TRBV30 combines with J gene TRBJ1-4, with a tentative D call TRBD1 (5 bases). The CDR3 consists of 13 residues. Trimming took 4 bases from V and 3 from J, leaving 9 bases between them. CDR1 is GTSNPN and CDR2 is SVGIG in the germline V gene (reference sequence).

The rearrangement uses TRBV7-9 and TRBJ1-1; D is perhaps TRBD1 (5 bases). The V gene lost 1 base and the J gene lost 11 bases, with 14 bases spanning the gap. The CDR3 is made up of 13 amino acids. Germline V CDR1 and CDR2: SEHNR, FQNEAQ (reference sequence). The DNA of the CDR3 is TGTGCCAGCAGCTTAGATCAGGGATCAAGTGCTTTCTTT. This sequence encodes CASSLDQGSSAFF.

As DNA, the CDR3 is TGTGCCAGCAGCCAAGGCATGACAGATTTTAACTATGGCTACACCTTC. Amino acid sequence: CASSQGMTDFNYGYTF. The chain has TRBV3-1 (or the pseudogene TRBV3-2) and TRBJ1-2; a possible D gene is TRBD1 (5 bases). CDR3 size: 16 residues. Germline CDR1 reads LGHDT; CDR2 reads YNNKEL (reference sequence). V lost 1 base, J lost 1 base, and 13 bases lay in between.

The chain has TRBV5-1 and TRBJ1-1; D remains unclear. CDR3 length equals 15 residues. Germline V gene data show CDR1 as SGHRS and CDR2 as YFSETQ. The V end lost 0 bases, the J end lost 6 bases, and 15 bases lay between the germline ends. CDR3 sequence (DNA): TGCGCCAGCAGCTTGGCCGGTTCGGGTGGCGCTGAAGCTTTCTTT. It is translated as CASSLAGSGGAEAFF.

The CDR3 bases are TGTGCCAGCAGCAGGGGTGGATACGGAAATGAGCAGTTCTTC. Translated, it gives CASSRGGYGNEQFF. The chain couples TRBV11-3 to TRBJ2-1, with D possibly being TRBD1 (5 bases). Germline assignment: CDR1 SGHNT and CDR2 YENEEA. The CDR3 runs 14 residues. Trimming pared 5 bases from V and 7 bases from J, leaving 15 bases between.

V is TRBV18 and J is TRBJ1-1; a possible D gene is TRBD1 (5 bases). The CDR3 runs to 15 residues. Trimming cost V 1 base and J 0 bases, with 9 bases left between them. Looked up from germline, CDR1 is KGHSH and CDR2 is LQKENI. CDR3 nucleotides: TGTGCCAGCTCACCACAGAACAGGCTGAACACTGAAGCTTTCTTT. Translating it yields CASSPQNRLNTEAFF.

The rearrangement joins TRBV6-5 to TRBJ1-1; D not certain. Germline V gives CDR1 MNHEY, CDR2 SVGAGI. The CDR3 covers 11 residues. Deletions cut 8 bases from V and 8 bases from J, with 12 bases between. The CDR3: CASERQREAFF. The CDR3 nucleotides are TGTGCCAGCGAAAGGCAGAGGGAAGCTTTCTTT.

This chain joins TRBV5-1 and TRBJ1-4, with a possible D match to TRBD1 (5 bases). This CDR3 spans 14 amino acids. Trimming stripped 1 base from V and 7 bases from J, with 11 bases between. The germline CDR1 and CDR2 sequences are SGHRS and YFSETQ. CDR3: CASSLQGLGEKLFF. The CDR3 coding sequence is TGCGCCAGCAGCTTGCAGGGCTTGGGTGAAAAACTGTTTTTT. Drawing the rest from reference TRBV5-1 and TRBJ1-4, the complete variable domain is KAGVTQTPRYLIKTRGQQVTLSCSPISGHRSVSWYQQTPGQGLQFLFEYFSETQRNKGNFPGRFSGRQFSNSRSEMNVSTLELGDSALYLCASSLQGLGEKLFFGSGTQLSVL.

The chain carries TRBV9 and TRBJ1-3, with D hard to call. The CDR3 spans 15 residues. Deletions cut 4 bases from V and 8 bases from J, with 19 bases between. The germline V gene has CDR1 SGDLS and CDR2 YYNGEE. The CDR3 protein is CASSRLSPEGDTIYF. CDR3 nucleotide sequence: TGTGCCAGCAGCCGTCTGTCCCCGGAGGGAGACACCATATATTTT.

This clone has just a few counts. This chain uses TRBV30 with TRBJ1-2; TRBD1 might be the D (5 bases). The CDR3 is 12 amino acids. V lost 8 bases to trimming and J lost 4 bases, with 14 bases between them. Germline V gives CDR1 GTSNPN, CDR2 SVGIG (reference sequence). DNA for the CDR3: TGTGCCGGAGTAACAGGCCTCTATGGCTACACCTTC. Protein sequence: CAGVTGLYGYTF.

This sequence joins TRBV5-1 and TRBJ2-7, with 7 bases identical to TRBD2. V trimming: 4 bases; J trimming: 12 bases; junction bases outside the gene matches: 13. CDR1 and CDR2 from the germline V gene are SGHRS and YFSETQ. This CDR3 has 13 residues. The chain's CDR3 is CASSGLGVGAPYF. For the CDR3, the DNA is TGCGCCAGCAGCGGACTAGGTGTTGGGGCGCCGTACTTC.

V usage is TRBV5-6 and J usage is TRBJ2-5; a possible D gene is TRBD2 (7 bases). V gave up 2 bases and J gave up 0 bases, with 17 bases separating them. The CDR3 is made up of 17 amino acids. Germline CDR1 SGHDT, CDR2 YYEEEE. In nucleotides, the CDR3 is TGTGCCAGCAGCTTCCTAGGGGGGGAGTTATACCAAGAGACCCAGTACTTC. The encoded protein is CASSFLGGELYQETQYF.

The V gene is TRBV10-3, the J gene TRBJ2-1, with TRBD2 matching 8 bases. This CDR3 region has 15 residues. The V gene's germline CDR1 is ENHRY and CDR2 SYGVKD. After removal of 4 bases from V and 6 bases from J, the junction contained 8 bases not matched to a gene. Here the CDR3 reads CAISGDWRGANEQFF. The CDR3, as DNA: TGTGCCATCAGTGGAGATTGGCGGGGGGCCAATGAGCAGTTCTTC.

The chain couples TRBV3-1 (or the pseudogene TRBV3-2) to TRBJ2-2, with D tentatively TRBD2 (6 bases). CDR3 size: 14 residues. V gave up 1 base and J gave up 3 bases, with 6 bases separating them. Germline V CDR1 and CDR2: LGHDT, YNNKEL (reference sequence). CDR3 in DNA: TGTGCCAGCAGCCAAGGGGGGGACACCGGGGAGCTGTTTTTT. Translating gives CASSQGGDTGELFF.

The V gene is TRBV11-2, the J gene TRBJ1-1; D call uncertain. The CDR3 length is 15 residues. Trimming took off 2 bases at V and 0 bases at J, with 10 bases between the two ends. CDR1 is SGHAT and CDR2 is FQNNGV in the germline V gene. The CDR3 region is CASSLQPTVNTEAFF. For the CDR3, the DNA is TGTGCCAGCAGCTTACAACCAACAGTGAACACTGAAGCTTTCTTT. The whole variable domain, filled in from reference TRBV11-2 and TRBJ1-1, reads EAGVAQSPRYKIIEKRQSVAFWCNPISGHATLYWYQQILGQGPKLLIQFQNNGVVDDSQLPKDRFSAERLKGVDSTLKIQPAKLEDSAVYLCASSLQPTVNTEAFFGQGTRLTVV.

The chain joins TRBV6-6 to TRBJ1-1, with 8 positions matching TRBD1. This CDR3 comprises 13 residues. Trimming at V came to 5 bases and at J to 13 bases, leaving 12 bases not matched to a gene. Germline V lookup: CDR1 MNHNY, CDR2 SVGAGI (reference sequence). The CDR3 sequence: CASSKRGTGQGFF. DNA of the CDR3: TGTGCCAGCAGTAAGAGGGGGACAGGCCAAGGTTTCTTT.

The rearrangement links TRBV7-9 to TRBJ2-5; 9 nucleotides match TRBD1. V shed 3 bases and J 5 bases; nucleotides not matched to a gene: 1. From germline, CDR1 is SEHNR and CDR2 FQNEAQ (reference sequence). The CDR3 covers 13 residues. Written as DNA, the CDR3 is TGTGCCAGCAGCTTTACAGGGGGCGAGACCCAGTACTTC. Translating gives CASSFTGGETQYF. Combining the CDR3 with reference TRBV7-9 and TRBJ2-5 gives the whole variable domain DTGVSQNPRHKITKRGQNVTFRCDPISEHNRLYWYRQTLGQGPEFLTYFQNEAQLEKSRLLSDRFSAERPKGSFSTLEIQRTEQGDSAMYLCASSFTGGETQYFGPGTRLLVL.